This passage covers 7 T cell receptor beta chains from one sample sequenced in a study of T cell changes during pregnancy in multiple sclerosis. Assay: immunoSEQ multiplex PCR; the TCRdb copy retains only in-frame clones and omits some. The sample carries more than 50,000 clones, 90% to 95% recorded once. Here the sequenced sample was CD8+ T cells from peripheral blood mononuclear cells, taken after pregnancy. The source of these receptors is a female donor with multiple sclerosis, enrolled in a pregnancy study.

The V call is TRBV19, the J call TRBJ2-1; weak D call: TRBD2 (6 bases). Germline CDR1 and CDR2: LNHDA and SQIVND (reference sequence). V lost 1 base and J 4 bases, leaving 14 bases between the germline ends. The CDR3 is 16 residues long. The CDR3 DNA reads TGTGCCAGTAGTATAGTACATTGGGGGACTTACAATGAGCAGTTCTTC. It specifies CASSIVHWGTYNEQFF.

The CDR3 DNA sequence: TGTGCCAGCAGCGTAGCCGGGGTGGGAGGAGAGACCCAGTACTTC. This gives the protein CASSVAGVGGETQYF. The chain carries TRBV9 and TRBJ2-5; the D gene is possibly TRBD2 (6 bases). Deletions cut 0 bases from V and 4 bases from J, with 13 bases between. CDR3 length: 15 amino acids. Germline CDR1 reads SGDLS; CDR2 reads YYNGEE.

The CDR3 spells CASSPIDREYSEQYF. In nucleotides, the CDR3 is TGTGCCAGTAGTCCCATCGACAGGGAGTATTCCGAGCAGTACTTC. V usage is TRBV19 and J usage is TRBJ2-7; 7 bases align to TRBD1. Trimming removed 5 bases from V and 6 bases from J; junction bases left unmatched: 13. The CDR3 has 15 residues. Germline CDR1 LNHDA, CDR2 SQIVND (reference sequence).

CDR3 sequence reads: CASQRGDSYEQYF. Written as DNA, the CDR3 is TGTGCCAGCCAGCGGGGCGACTCCTACGAGCAGTACTTC. The rearrangement uses TRBV13 and TRBJ2-7, with 7 bases identical to TRBD2. This CDR3 spans 13 amino acids. CDR1 is PRHDT and CDR2 is FYEKMQ in the germline V gene (reference sequence). Trimming removed 8 bases from V and 0 bases from J; junction bases left unmatched: 4.

This clone was picked up one time. The chain recombines TRBV5-6 with TRBJ1-5, with 10 bases aligning to TRBD1. The CDR3 contains 14 residues. The V segment lost 3 bases and the J segment 7 bases; nucleotides outside the gene matches: 4. CDR1 is SGHDT, CDR2 YYEEEE, per germline. CDR3 in amino acids: CASSSWDRGQPQHF. The CDR3 DNA reads TGTGCCAGCAGCTCATGGGACAGGGGACAGCCCCAGCATTTT. Based on the CDR3 plus reference TRBV5-6 and TRBJ1-5, the full variable domain is DAGVTQSPTHLIKTRGQQVTLRCSPKSGHDTVSWYQQALGQGPQFIFQYYEEEERQRGNFPDRFSGHQFPNYSSELNVNALLLGDSALYLCASSSWDRGQPQHFGDGTRLSIL.

The V and J genes are TRBV10-3 and TRBJ1-1; D possibly corresponds to TRBD1 (5 bases). CDR3 length: 14 amino acids. Germline V lookup: CDR1 ENHRY, CDR2 SYGVKD. V was clipped by 6 bases and J by 3 bases, with 14 bases between them. The CDR3 region has the DNA TGTGCCATCAGGTTCAGGGTGGTCGACACTGAAGCTTTCTTT. This gives the protein CAIRFRVVDTEAFF.

This clone was detected only once. V gene TRBV5-8 combines with J gene TRBJ2-7; D unresolved. Trimming cost V 4 bases and J 3 bases, with 5 bases left between them. Germline lookup yields CDR1 SGHTS and CDR2 YDEGEE. The CDR3 covers 11 residues. CDR3: CASSSHYEQYF. The DNA of the CDR3 is TGTGCCAGCAGCAGCCACTACGAGCAGTACTTC.